The rows below give T cell receptor beta chains drawn from one sample of a study of CD8 T cells in Susac syndrome. MiXCR, applied by TCRdb to the immunoSEQ multiplex PCR reads, yields one record per CDR3 protein. The sample includes 150,000 to 200,000 distinct CDR3 sequences, 85% to 95% of them seen just once. Sequenced input: CD4+ T cells from PBMCs. These TCRs come from a human donor in good health. The conserved cysteine and the conserved F or W are not part of the CDR3 here. A D gene is named only where the DNA matches it firmly.

V gene	D gene	J gene	CDR3 protein
TRBV6-6	TRBD1	TRBJ1-6	ASTADRVENSPLH
TRBV14	NA	TRBJ2-3	ASSRAGTDTQY
TRBV6-1	NA	TRBJ2-7	ASSGAANRVYEQY
TRBV7-8	NA	TRBJ1-1	ASSLTGPTEAF
TRBV7-9	NA	TRBJ2-6	ASSLTGLSGANVLT
TRBV10-3	NA	TRBJ1-3	AITAAGSGNTIY
TRBV6-1	NA	TRBJ1-5	ASSAGSNQPQH
TRBV6-5	TRBD2	TRBJ2-2	ASSRGGADTGELF
TRBV7-2	NA	TRBJ1-6	ASSARQGNSPLH
TRBV5-6	NA	TRBJ2-3	ASSSVGGETDTQY
TRBV20-1	NA	TRBJ1-6	SARGGHSPLH
TRBV28	NA	TRBJ1-4	ASSLVGATNEKLF
TRBV7-3	NA	TRBJ1-2	ASSSGVGGYGYT
TRBV3-1	NA	TRBJ2-5	ASSQNGPWETQY
TRBV14	NA	TRBJ2-7	ASSQVRGAASYEQY
TRBV25-1	NA	TRBJ1-5	ASSGGFGPQH
TRBV7-9	TRBD2	TRBJ2-2	ASSTPTSGGSHATGELF
TRBV5-6	NA	TRBJ2-3	ASSLEGLAEGTDTQY
TRBV9	TRBD2	TRBJ2-2	ASSARTSGTGELF
TRBV18	NA	TRBJ1-1	ASSPGGDTEAF
TRBV9	NA	TRBJ1-2	ASGTNYGYT
TRBV29-1	NA	TRBJ1-2	SAPRAGGLYGYT
TRBV13	NA	TRBJ1-1	ASSIRKGTEAF
TRBV11-3	NA	TRBJ2-4	ASSLGINIQY
TRBV4-2	TRBD1	TRBJ1-1	ASSQGIGRGLNTEAF
TRBV27	NA	TRBJ2-7	ASSTPHRDGTYEQY
TRBV18	NA	TRBJ2-7	ASSPGRYEQY
TRBV11-2	NA	TRBJ2-1	ASSIRGASNEQF
TRBV19	NA	TRBJ2-6	ASRGLEAGANVLT
TRBV29-1	NA	TRBJ1-2	SVDRDYHGYT
TRBV3-1	NA	TRBJ2-1	ASSGGSNNEQF
TRBV5-1	NA	TRBJ2-3	ASSLGGLASTDTQY
TRBV11-2	NA	TRBJ2-1	ASSGQGLSEQF
TRBV4-1	TRBD1	TRBJ1-6	ASSQEGTGNSPLH
TRBV3-1	NA	TRBJ2-3	ASTMGLTQY
TRBV5-4	TRBD1	TRBJ2-3	ASSLNTGGTDTQY
TRBV15	NA	TRBJ1-2	ATSSGQFYGYT
TRBV3-1	NA	TRBJ2-2	ASSQGRTGELF
TRBV2	TRBD1	TRBJ1-2	ASSGRQGWGYT
TRBV29-1	NA	TRBJ2-1	SGRDTYNEQF
TRBV2	NA	TRBJ1-1	ASSERGVEAF
TRBV7-9	TRBD1	TRBJ1-5	ASSSQGDRNQPQH
TRBV4-1	NA	TRBJ1-1	ASSQESFLAPLGSTEAF
TRBV18	TRBD1	TRBJ2-7	ASSPLRLQGWEQY
TRBV16	NA	TRBJ1-1	ASSRTDTEAF
TRBV7-9	NA	TRBJ1-1	ASSWVNTEAF
TRBV13	TRBD1	TRBJ2-7	ASSLARRDRGYEQY
TRBV20-1	NA	TRBJ1-2	SATGQLGYT
TRBV25-1	NA	TRBJ2-7	ASSDPDGNYEQY
TRBV5-1	NA	TRBJ2-2	ASHDALNTGELF
TRBV18	TRBD2	TRBJ2-1	ASSPGLGGYEQF
TRBV5-1	NA	TRBJ1-6	ASSLGSSYNSPLH
TRBV15	NA	TRBJ2-5	ATSRELVDGDETQY
TRBV14	TRBD1	TRBJ2-7	ASSRQGGTGSSYEQY
TRBV5-4	NA	TRBJ2-3	ASSPQEWSDTQY
TRBV14	NA	TRBJ2-3	ASSHASTDTQY
TRBV10-2	NA	TRBJ2-7	ASSEGSYYEQY
TRBV9	TRBD1	TRBJ2-3	ASSALGQVGDTQY